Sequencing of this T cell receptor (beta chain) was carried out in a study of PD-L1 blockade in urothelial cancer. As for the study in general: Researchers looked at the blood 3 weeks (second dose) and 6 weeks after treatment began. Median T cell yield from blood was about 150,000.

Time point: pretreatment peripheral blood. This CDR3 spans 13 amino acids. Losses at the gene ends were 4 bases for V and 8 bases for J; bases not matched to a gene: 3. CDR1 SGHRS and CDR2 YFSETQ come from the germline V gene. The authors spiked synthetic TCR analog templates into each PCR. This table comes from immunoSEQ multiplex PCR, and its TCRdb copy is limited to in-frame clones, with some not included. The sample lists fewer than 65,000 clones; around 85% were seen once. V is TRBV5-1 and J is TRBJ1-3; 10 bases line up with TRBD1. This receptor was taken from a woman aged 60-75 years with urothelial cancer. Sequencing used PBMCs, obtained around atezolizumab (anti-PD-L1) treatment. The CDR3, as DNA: TGCGCCAGCAGCCGGGACAGGGGACACACCATATATTTT. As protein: CASSRDRGHTIYF. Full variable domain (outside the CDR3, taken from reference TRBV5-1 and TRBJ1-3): KAGVTQTPRYLIKTRGQQVTLSCSPISGHRSVSWYQQTPGQGLQFLFEYFSETQRNKGNFPGRFSGRQFSNSRSEMNVSTLELGDSALYLCASSRDRGHTIYFGEGSWLTVV.